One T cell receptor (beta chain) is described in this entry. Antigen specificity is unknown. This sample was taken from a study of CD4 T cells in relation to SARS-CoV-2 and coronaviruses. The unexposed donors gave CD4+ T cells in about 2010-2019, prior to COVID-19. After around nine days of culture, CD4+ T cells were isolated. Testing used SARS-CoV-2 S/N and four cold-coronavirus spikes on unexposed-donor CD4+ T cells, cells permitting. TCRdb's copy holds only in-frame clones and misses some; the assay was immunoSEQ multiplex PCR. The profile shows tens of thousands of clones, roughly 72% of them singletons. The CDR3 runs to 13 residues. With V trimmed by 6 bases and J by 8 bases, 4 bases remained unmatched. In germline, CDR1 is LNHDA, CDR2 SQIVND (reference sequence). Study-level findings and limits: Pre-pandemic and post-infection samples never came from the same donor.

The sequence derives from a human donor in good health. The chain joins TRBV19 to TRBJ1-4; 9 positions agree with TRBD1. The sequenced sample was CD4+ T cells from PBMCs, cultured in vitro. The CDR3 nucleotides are TGTGCCAGTAGGGGACAGGGAGAGGAAAAACTGTTTTTT. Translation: CASRGQGEEKLFF.